These T cell receptor beta chains were read from a single sample in a study of blood T cell repertoires in COVID-19. Clones were read by immunoSEQ multiplex PCR, and TCRdb kept only the in-frame ones, dropping some. Altogether 160,000 or so clones are present, about 86% being singletons, with the ten largest covering approximately 4%. Sequencing used peripheral blood. The receptors derive from a woman aged 65 to 85 with acute or convalescent COVID-19. CDR3s include the opening cysteine and the closing phenylalanine or tryptophan. A D gene is named only where the DNA matches it firmly. Part of the rows lack a size; the others show once, few, many or a class for expanded clones.

>.|TRBV6-2/TRBV6-3|.|TRBJ1-5
CASSYSGVSNQPQHF
TGTGCCAGCAGTTACTCGGGAGTTAGCAATCAGCCCCAGCATTTT
>.|TRBV12-3/TRBV12-4|.|TRBJ2-3
CASSSVDTQYF
TGTGCCAGCAGCTCCGTAGATACGCAGTATTTT
>.|TRBV27|.|TRBJ1-6
CASSFIRGVRDSNSPLHF
TGTGCCAGCAGTTTCATTCGGGGCGTGCGGGATTCGAATTCACCCCTCCACTTT
>TRBD1|TRBV19|few|TRBJ1-2
CASSISGGNYGYTF
TGTGCCAGTAGTATATCAGGGGGGAACTATGGCTACACCTTC
>.|TRBV9|.|TRBJ1-3
CASSVEGGAGNTIYF
TGTGCCAGCAGCGTAGAAGGGGGAGCTGGAAACACCATATATTTT
>TRBD2|TRBV7-2|.|TRBJ2-7
CASSTRSGRNEQYF
TGTGCCAGCAGCACTCGTAGCGGGAGGAACGAGCAGTACTTC
>TRBD1|TRBV6-6|few|TRBJ1-5
CASRGRDRGPEPQHF
TGTGCCAGCAGGGGCCGGGACAGGGGGCCGGAGCCCCAGCATTTT
>TRBD1|TRBV19|.|TRBJ1-4
CASSAWDSNEKLFF
TGTGCCAGTAGTGCCTGGGACAGTAATGAAAAACTGTTTTTT
>.|TRBV7-6|.|TRBJ2-1
CASSLAPTAEGPLQFF
TGTGCCAGCAGCTTAGCGCCGACGGCGGAGGGCCCGTTGCAGTTCTTC
>TRBD1|TRBV15|.|TRBJ2-5
CATSRGQGARETQYF
TGTGCCACCAGCAGAGGACAGGGGGCGCGGGAGACCCAGTACTTC
>.|TRBV9|.|TRBJ1-5
CASSAGDSNQPQHF
TGTGCCAGCAGCGCAGGGGATAGCAATCAGCCCCAGCATTTT
>TRBD2|TRBV14|.|TRBJ2-7
CASSPGLAGVHGYEQYF
TGTGCCAGCAGCCCCGGGCTAGCGGGGGTACATGGTTACGAGCAGTACTTC
>TRBD1|TRBV11-2|.|TRBJ1-1
CASSLRQGVMNTEAFF
TGTGCCAGCAGCCTAAGACAGGGGGTGATGAACACTGAAGCTTTCTTT
>.|TRBV5-4|few|TRBJ2-7
CASSYRVRLKHSYEQYF
TGTGCCAGCAGTTACAGGGTCCGCCTCAAACATTCCTACGAGCAGTACTTC
>.|TRBV30|.|TRBJ2-1
CAWSLLSLEQFF
TGTGCCTGGAGCCTCCTTTCTCTTGAGCAGTTCTTC
>.|TRBV7-6|once|TRBJ1-2
CASSPRPGDGYTF
TGTGCCAGCAGCCCCCGGCCGGGGGACGGCTACACCTTC
>.|TRBV5-1|.|TRBJ1-4
CASSLDGRGGEKLFF
TGCGCCAGCAGCTTGGACGGCAGGGGCGGCGAAAAACTGTTTTTT
>TRBD1|TRBV7-2|.|TRBJ1-2
CASSPRDRANYGYTF
TGTGCCAGCAGCCCCCGGGACAGGGCTAACTATGGCTACACCTTC
>.|TRBV10-3|.|TRBJ2-6
CAISESMISHGTGANVLTF
TGTGCCATCAGTGAGTCGATGATCTCCCACGGGACTGGGGCCAACGTCCTGACTTTC
>.|TRBV21-1|.|TRBJ1-3
CASSPRGVEFF
TGTGCCAGCAGCCCCCGGGGGGTCGAGTTTTTT
>TRBD1|TRBV7-7|.|TRBJ1-4
CASSPRDSPEKLFF
TGTGCTAGCAGCCCCCGGGACAGTCCGGAAAAACTGTTTTTT
>TRBD2|TRBV7-9|.|TRBJ2-1
CASSQEGLAASYNEQFF
TGTGCCAGCAGCCAAGAGGGACTAGCGGCCTCCTACAATGAGCAGTTCTTC
>TRBD2|TRBV2|once|TRBJ2-5
CASIRLAGLPETQYF
TGTGCCAGCATTAGACTAGCGGGGCTCCCAGAGACCCAGTACTTC
>.|TRBV27|.|TRBJ2-2
CASTQGLGGELFF
TGTGCCAGCACTCAGGGGTTAGGCGGGGAGCTGTTTTTT
>.|TRBV6-1|.|TRBJ1-2
CASSDGANYGYTF
TGTGCCAGCAGTGACGGAGCTAACTATGGCTACACCTTC
>TRBD2|TRBV7-8|.|TRBJ2-7
CASSSTALAEASYEQYF
TGTGCCAGCAGCTCCACCGCCCTAGCGGAGGCCTCCTACGAGCAGTACTTC
>.|TRBV27|.|TRBJ2-1
CASSLSGTGDAEQFF
TGTGCCAGCAGTTTATCGGGGACTGGGGATGCTGAGCAGTTCTTC
>.|TRBV6-2/TRBV6-3|.|TRBJ2-6
CASSYWSTITGANVLTF
TGTGCCAGCAGTTACTGGTCGACAATTACCGGGGCCAACGTCCTGACTTTC
>TRBD1|TRBV19|.|TRBJ2-3
CASRKVEGADTQYF
TGTGCCAGTAGAAAGGTAGAGGGGGCTGATACGCAGTATTTT